What follows are 16 T cell receptor beta chains derived from one specimen sequenced in a study of OX40 agonist ivuxolimab in advanced cancers. TCRdb's copy holds only in-frame clones and misses some; the assay was immunoSEQ multiplex PCR. This table holds about 54,000 clones, roughly 92% found once. The material sequenced was CD4+ or CD8+ T cells sorted from blood, taken in a trial of the OX40 agonist ivuxolimab. These receptor sequences come from an adult with an advanced solid tumor such as melanoma, head and neck, liver or kidney cancer.

The DNA for the CDR3 is TGTGCCAGCACGCCGATTGGACTAGTTCAAGAGACCCAGTACTTC. It translates to CASTPIGLVQETQYF. The genes are TRBV27 and TRBJ2-5, with TRBD2 matching over 7 bases. Germline lookup yields CDR1 MNHEY and CDR2 SMNVEV (reference sequence). The V segment lost 7 bases and the J segment 2 bases; nucleotides outside the gene matches: 10. The CDR3 is 15 residues long.

The V call is TRBV6-1, the J call TRBJ1-2; D possibly corresponds to TRBD1 (5 bases). CDR1 and CDR2 (germline): MNHNS, SASEGT. The CDR3 totals 14 residues. Trimming took off 8 bases at V and 5 bases at J, with 18 bases between the two ends. Here the CDR3 DNA reads TGTGCCAGCTCCGTATCAGGGCCCGCATATGGCTACACCTTC. It is translated as CASSVSGPAYGYTF.

This chain joins TRBV18 and TRBJ2-3; a weak D match, TRBD2 (6 bases). Trimming shortened V by 6 bases and J by 3 bases, and 13 bases separated the two germline ends. The CDR3 has 14 amino acids. Looked up from germline, CDR1 is KGHSH and CDR2 is LQKENI. The CDR3 reads CASSREEGTDTQYF. In nucleotides, the CDR3 is TGTGCCAGCTCTCGAGAGGAGGGGACAGATACGCAGTATTTT. Complete variable domain (other parts from reference TRBV18 and TRBJ2-3): NAGVMQNPRHLVRRRGQEARLRCSPMKGHSHVYWYRQLPEEGLKFMVYLQKENIIDESGMPKERFSAEFPKEGPSILRIQQVVRGDSAAYFCASSREEGTDTQYFGPGTRLTVL.

The V call is TRBV6-6, the J call TRBJ1-2; D is undetermined. This CDR3 region has 13 residues. Between the trimmed V and J ends, which lost 5 bases and 4 bases, there was a span of 11 bases. Germline V gene sequence: CDR1 MNHNY, CDR2 SVGAGI (reference sequence). The CDR3, as DNA: TGTGCCAGCAGTGATGACCGGGGCTATGGCTACACCTTC. Its protein is CASSDDRGYGYTF.

The genes are TRBV7-9 and TRBJ2-5, with a tentative D call TRBD2 (6 bases). Gene TRBJ2-7 matches the end of the DNA better, so the J call may be wrong. CDR1 and CDR2 from the germline V gene are SEHNR and FQNEAQ (reference sequence). This CDR3 has 13 amino acids. DNA for the CDR3: TGTGCCAGCAGCTCCCAACAGGAGGGCGAGCAGTACTTC. This sequence encodes CASSSQQEGEQYF.

This clone occurred once. V usage is TRBV28 and J usage is TRBJ1-5; a weak D match, TRBD1 (5 bases). The V gene lost 2 bases and the J gene lost 5 bases, with 10 bases spanning the gap. The CDR3 spans 14 residues. Germline V gene sequence: CDR1 MDHEN, CDR2 SYDVKM. CDR3: CASSLGGIDQPQHF. The DNA of the CDR3 is TGTGCCAGCAGTTTAGGGGGGATAGATCAGCCCCAGCATTTT.

This chain joins TRBV5-1 and TRBJ1-6, with 8 bases aligning to TRBD1. CDR3 length equals 15 residues. Germline V gene sequence: CDR1 SGHRS, CDR2 YFSETQ. V was pared by 2 bases and J by 9 bases, with 7 bases of the junction left unmatched. The CDR3 coding sequence is TGCGCCAGCAGCTTTGGTGGGACAGGACTTTCACCCCTCCACTTT. Translation gives CASSFGGTGLSPLHF.

This clone was observed once. The rearrangement uses TRBV7-2 and TRBJ2-5; D gene ambiguous. Per the germline V gene, CDR1 is SGHTA and CDR2 is FQGNSA. The CDR3 has 15 residues. The V and J ends lost 5 bases and 1 base respectively, with 14 bases between them. CDR3 nucleotides: TGTGCCAGCAGCAATATCCTGGGGATCCAAGAGACCCAGTACTTC. Protein product: CASSNILGIQETQYF.

The genes are TRBV6-5 and TRBJ2-7; no clear D. The V end lost 6 bases, the J end lost 4 bases, and 7 bases lay between the germline ends. The CDR3 sequence is 11 residues long. Germline V gives CDR1 MNHEY, CDR2 SVGAGI. The CDR3 here is CASRREYEQYF. CDR3 DNA sequence: TGTGCCAGCAGAAGGGAATACGAGCAGTACTTC.

Written as DNA, the CDR3 is TGTGCCAGCAGCGACAGGGGAGGAGGCACAGATACGCAGTATTTT. Its protein is CASSDRGGGTDTQYF. V usage is TRBV13 and J usage is TRBJ2-3; 8 positions agree with TRBD1. The CDR3 covers 15 residues. Germline V gene sequence: CDR1 PRHDT, CDR2 FYEKMQ (reference sequence). V trimming: 5 bases; J trimming: 1 base; junction bases outside the gene matches: 5.

The gene calls are TRBV27 and TRBJ2-3; 11 bases are a match to TRBD2. This CDR3 has 18 amino acids. Germline CDR1 reads MNHEY; CDR2 reads SMNVEV (reference sequence). V shed 10 bases, J shed 14 bases, and the junction held 29 bases outside the gene matches. CDR3 loop: CAIRSESSGRLRRYSTYF. The CDR3 nucleotides read TGTGCCATCAGAAGCGAGTCTAGCGGGAGGCTCCGGAGGTACTCGACGTATTTT.

This clone was seen just once. The chain has TRBV29-1 and TRBJ1-2; no firm D call. Germline loops: CDR1 SQVTM, CDR2 ANQGSEA. This CDR3 region has 12 residues. Trimming pared 3 bases from V and 6 bases from J, leaving 11 bases between. CDR3 sequence (DNA): TGCAGCGTTGAGGGAGAGGGTAATGGCTACACCTTC. It specifies CSVEGEGNGYTF.

V is TRBV4-1 and J is TRBJ1-2, with D unclear. The CDR3 spans 13 residues. Trimming shortened V by 4 bases and J by 4 bases, and 10 bases separated the two germline ends. Germline lookup yields CDR1 MGHRA and CDR2 YSYEKL. CDR3 DNA: TGCGCCAGCAGCCCCGGGAACCTCTATGGCTACACCTTC. Translated, it gives CASSPGNLYGYTF.

The chain uses TRBV7-2 and TRBJ2-2, with D possibly being TRBD1 (6 bases). Germline V gene sequence: CDR1 SGHTA, CDR2 FQGNSA. This CDR3 is built from 15 residues. Trimming pared 1 base from V and 3 bases from J, leaving 9 bases between. CDR3 DNA: TGTGCCAGCAGCTTAGGGGGACACTACACCGGGGAGCTGTTTTTT. This encodes CASSLGGHYTGELFF.

This clone was picked up one time. This sequence joins TRBV5-1 and TRBJ2-5; unclear D gene. The CDR3 length is 13 residues. Per germline, CDR1 SGHRS and CDR2 YFSETQ. Trimming left V 0 bases short and J 2 bases short, with 5 bases between. Written as DNA, the CDR3 is TGCGCCAGCAGCTTGGTCAAACAAGAGACCCAGTACTTC. Translated: CASSLVKQETQYF.

The chain employs TRBV18 and TRBJ2-4; D remains unclear. Trimming pared 1 base from V and 11 bases from J, leaving 15 bases between. This CDR3 comprises 14 residues. Germline values: CDR1 KGHSH, CDR2 LQKENI. The CDR3 reads CASSPQSPGWFQYF. The DNA for the CDR3 is TGTGCCAGCTCACCACAGTCTCCCGGTTGGTTTCAGTACTTC.